The 4 T cell receptor beta chains below were found in one sample sequenced in a study of cytomegalovirus exposure and HLA in healthy donors. With 60 Vbeta and 13 Jbeta primers, the PCR was carried out. The table came from immunoSEQ multiplex PCR; TCRdb's copy has only in-frame clones and leaves some out. This sample carries 100,000 to 120,000 clones, less than 85% of them seen once, and the ten largest clones take roughly 13%. Sample: PBMCs. These receptors were collected from a man aged 25-40 years in good health and CMV-seropositive.

The chain carries TRBV7-8 and TRBJ1-2; a possible D gene is TRBD1 (5 bases). Per the germline V gene, CDR1 is SGHVS and CDR2 is FQNEAQ. This CDR3 region has 11 residues. Between the trimmed V and J ends, which lost 5 bases and 8 bases, there was a span of 9 bases. The CDR3 DNA is TGTGCCAGCAGCGTTGGGGGGGGCTACACCTTC. It specifies CASSVGGGYTF.

The chain uses TRBV7-2 and TRBJ2-5; D unclear. V lost 2 bases to trimming and J lost 3 bases, with 13 bases between them. The CDR3 has 15 residues. Germline CDR1 and CDR2: SGHTA and FQGNSA. This CDR3 is CASSLSKRGKETQYF. The CDR3, as DNA: TGTGCCAGCAGCTTAAGTAAGCGTGGAAAAGAGACCCAGTACTTC.

In its sample, this clone was seen a few times. V is TRBV2 and J is TRBJ2-1; D is uncertain. In germline, CDR1 is SNHLY, CDR2 FYNNEI. This CDR3 has 13 amino acids. With 4 bases removed from V and 7 bases from J, the gap between germline ends came to 11 bases. The CDR3 nucleotides are TGTGCCAGCAGTGGAGTCAGGCTAAATGAGCAGTTCTTC. Amino acid sequence: CASSGVRLNEQFF.

The chain links TRBV28 to TRBJ2-7, with TRBD1 as a possible D gene (6 bases). Germline V gene data show CDR1 as MDHEN and CDR2 as SYDVKM. Trimming took off 5 bases at V and 6 bases at J, with 17 bases between the two ends. The CDR3 sequence is 14 residues long. The DNA of the CDR3 is TGTGCCAGCAGTCCGCCCTTCGACAGGCTCGAGCAGTACTTC. Its protein product is CASSPPFDRLEQYF.